This TCR beta chain was captured by sequencing in a study of blood T cell repertoires in COVID-19. On the study more broadly: The study drew acute and convalescent COVID-19 samples from the United States, Italy and Spain.

In the authors' workflow: Amplification from reference gene primers served as the basis for estimated nucleated cell counts. The method was immunoSEQ multiplex PCR; TCRdb's version includes in-frame clones alone and lacks a portion of them. That table supplies the V and J calls and clone size; D and trimming were determined from the DNA. The repertoire holds 200,000 to 250,000 clones, with around 80% as singletons. The receptor was isolated from a woman over 75 with COVID-19, enrolled during active disease. The sample was peripheral blood.

Here the CDR3 DNA reads TGTGCCAGCAGCGTCGACAGAAATTCACCCCTCCACTTT. It yields the protein CASSVDRNSPLHF. The chain combines TRBV6-5 with TRBJ1-6, with D possibly matching TRBD1 (5 bases). Trimming removed 6 bases at V and 7 bases at J, with 10 bases between. Germline CDR1 MNHEY, CDR2 SVGAGI. The CDR3 is 13 residues long.